This is a list of T cell receptor beta chains from one sample in a study of cytomegalovirus exposure and HLA in healthy donors. Only in-frame clones appear in the TCRdb table, and some are missing; sequencing was by immunoSEQ multiplex PCR. The table has approximately 110,000 clones, roughly 69% seen once. The material sequenced was PBMCs. All receptors derive from a woman in her twenties or thirties in good health and CMV-seronegative. CDR3s leave out the opening cysteine and the closing phenylalanine or tryptophan. The order of the fields is V gene, J gene, CDR3 protein.

>TRBV28|TRBJ2-7
ASNRGGPKEQY
>TRBV28|TRBJ2-6
ASSYRGRFSGANVLT
>TRBV4-2|TRBJ2-3
ASSQDLAGGPSTDTQY
>TRBV7-6|TRBJ1-1
ASSLGEQGAVYDTEAF
>TRBV5-1|TRBJ2-5
ASSLGGLEETQY
>TRBV4-3|TRBJ2-7
ASSQEGGLAGAANEQY
>TRBV27|TRBJ1-1
ASSPRTGGWNTEAF
>TRBV7-2|TRBJ2-1
ASSPPGTAYNEQF
>TRBV7-9|TRBJ2-1
ASSLGGERYNEQF
>TRBV7-8|TRBJ1-5
ASSSGQVYNQPQH
>TRBV19|TRBJ2-4
ASSIYARDRVNIQY
>TRBV19|TRBJ2-1
ASSIEQGSFNEQF
>TRBV2|TRBJ2-7
ASSDGDRDSYEQY
>TRBV28|TRBJ1-1
ASSPFRGRVAMNTEAF
>TRBV5-4|TRBJ1-1
ASSPRQGNTEAF
>TRBV28|TRBJ2-3
ASSLGSTISTDTQY
>TRBV7-3|TRBJ2-7
ASSLKLAVHPAEQY
>TRBV27|TRBJ2-7
ASRNTRIYEQY
>TRBV30|TRBJ2-7
AWSPRTGHQEDYEQY
>TRBV9|TRBJ2-1
ASSERGSYNEQF
>TRBV5-1|TRBJ1-2
ASSPGQTNYGYT
>TRBV6-4|TRBJ2-3
ASSDSGTSTDTQY
>TRBV30|TRBJ1-1
AWRPQREMNTEAF
>TRBV28|TRBJ2-7
ASMKAGWSYEQY
>TRBV7-9|TRBJ2-7
ASSSGTGAYEQY
>TRBV6-4|TRBJ2-7
ASSDRMIRTQQAYEQY
>TRBV27|TRBJ1-2
ASSLSEGNGYT
>TRBV5-1|TRBJ2-1
ASSLDQASYNEQF
>TRBV9|TRBJ2-1
ASSVVGGRTLYDEQF
>TRBV2|TRBJ2-7
ASSGGAGVFWEQY
>TRBV5-1|TRBJ2-7
ASSLTGSYEQY
>TRBV20-1|TRBJ1-1
SAKQTGEVF
>TRBV10-1|TRBJ1-2
ASSENTNYGYT
>TRBV6-1|TRBJ1-3
ASSTDRISGNTIY
>TRBV7-9|TRBJ1-1
ASSLLSGDTEAF
>TRBV5-4|TRBJ2-5
ASSPRQGGTSETQY
>TRBV5-4|TRBJ1-2
ASSLGGGNGYT
>TRBV2|TRBJ2-7
ASSEALGLAAL
>TRBV18|TRBJ2-1
ASSPQARQGWDEQF
>TRBV5-1|TRBJ1-1
ASSLGRGDTEAF
>TRBV5-1|TRBJ2-5
ASSFGTSGSSFGETQY
>TRBV5-1|TRBJ2-1
ASSDLRSNEQF
>TRBV19|TRBJ2-1
ATASGYNEQF
>TRBV7-9|TRBJ2-1
ASSQMGVEQF
>TRBV6-5|TRBJ2-1
ASSLIAGGRNEQF
>TRBV14|.
ASSQELRQGVNEQY
>TRBV6-5|TRBJ1-3
ASSYSRSAGNTIY
>TRBV9|TRBJ2-5
ASSVGAYRGPKETQY
>TRBV5-6|TRBJ2-5
ASSLSAGQETQY
>TRBV6-4|TRBJ2-3
ASGAGHTDTQY
>TRBV30|TRBJ1-2
AWRQSGKADGYT
>TRBV19|TRBJ1-2
ASSPPGQGNYGYT
>TRBV27|TRBJ2-1
ASRVSGRAYNEQF
>TRBV6-1|TRBJ2-7
ASSNTGGGYEQY